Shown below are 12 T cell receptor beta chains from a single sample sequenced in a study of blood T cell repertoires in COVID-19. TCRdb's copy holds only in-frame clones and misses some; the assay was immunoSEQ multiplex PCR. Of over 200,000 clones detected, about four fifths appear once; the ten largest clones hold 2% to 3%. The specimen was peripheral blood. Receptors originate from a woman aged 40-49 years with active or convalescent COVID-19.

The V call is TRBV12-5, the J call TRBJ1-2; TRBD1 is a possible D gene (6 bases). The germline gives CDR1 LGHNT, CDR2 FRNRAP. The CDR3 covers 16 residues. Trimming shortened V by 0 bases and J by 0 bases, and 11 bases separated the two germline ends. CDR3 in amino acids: CASGLVGTSANYGYTF. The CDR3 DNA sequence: TGTGCTAGTGGTTTGGTAGGGACATCGGCTAACTATGGCTACACCTTC.

The CDR3 here is CASSSGQGNTIYF. CDR3 DNA: TGTGCCAGCAGTTCCGGACAGGGAAACACCATATATTTT. The rearrangement links TRBV12-3 or TRBV12-4 to TRBJ1-3; D possibly corresponds to TRBD1 (6 bases). V was trimmed by 4 bases and J by 4 bases, leaving 8 bases between them. This CDR3 region has 13 residues.

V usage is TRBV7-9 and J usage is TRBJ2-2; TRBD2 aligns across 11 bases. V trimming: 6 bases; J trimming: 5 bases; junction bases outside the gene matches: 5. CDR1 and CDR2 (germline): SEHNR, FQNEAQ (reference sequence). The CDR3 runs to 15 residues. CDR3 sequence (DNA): TGTGCCAGCAGTTTTAGCGGGAGGGAGACCGGGGAGCTGTTTTTT. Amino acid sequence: CASSFSGRETGELFF.

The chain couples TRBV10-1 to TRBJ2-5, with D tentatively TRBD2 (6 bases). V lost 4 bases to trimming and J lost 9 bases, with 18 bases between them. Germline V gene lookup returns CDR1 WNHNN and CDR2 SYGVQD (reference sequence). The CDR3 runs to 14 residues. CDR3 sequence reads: CASSGGEQDGPQYF. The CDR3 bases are TGCGCCAGCAGTGGCGGGGAACAAGACGGTCCCCAGTACTTC.

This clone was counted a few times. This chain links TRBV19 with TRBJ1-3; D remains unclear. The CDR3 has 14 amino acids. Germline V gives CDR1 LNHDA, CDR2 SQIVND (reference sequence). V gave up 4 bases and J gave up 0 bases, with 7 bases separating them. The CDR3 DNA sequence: TGTGCCAGTAGTAGCGGGAGCTCTGGAAACACCATATATTTT. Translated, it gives CASSSGSSGNTIYF.

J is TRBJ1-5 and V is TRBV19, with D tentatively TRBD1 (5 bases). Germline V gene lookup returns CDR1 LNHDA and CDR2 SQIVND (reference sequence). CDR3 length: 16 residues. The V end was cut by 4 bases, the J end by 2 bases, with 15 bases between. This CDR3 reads CASSTASGKGNQPQHF. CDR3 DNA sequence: TGTGCCAGTAGTACCGCTTCAGGGAAGGGCAATCAGCCCCAGCATTTT. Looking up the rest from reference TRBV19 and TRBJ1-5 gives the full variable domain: DGGITQSPKYLFRKEGQNVTLSCEQNLNHDAMYWYRQDPGQGLRLIYYSQIVNDFQKGDIAEGYSVSREKKESFPLTVTSAQKNPTAFYLCASSTASGKGNQPQHFGDGTRLSIL.

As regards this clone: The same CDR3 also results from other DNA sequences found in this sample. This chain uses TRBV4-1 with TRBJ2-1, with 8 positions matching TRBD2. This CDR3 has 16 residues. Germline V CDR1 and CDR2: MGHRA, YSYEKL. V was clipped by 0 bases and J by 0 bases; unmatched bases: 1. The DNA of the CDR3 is TGCGCCAGCAGCCAAGATACTAGCGGCTCCTACAATGAGCAGTTCTTC. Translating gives CASSQDTSGSYNEQFF.

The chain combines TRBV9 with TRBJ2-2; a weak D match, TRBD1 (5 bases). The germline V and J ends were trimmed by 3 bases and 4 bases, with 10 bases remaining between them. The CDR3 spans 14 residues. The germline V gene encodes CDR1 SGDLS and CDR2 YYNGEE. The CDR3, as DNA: TGTGCCAGCAGCGGGGGCCGTGCCACCGGGGAGCTGTTTTTT. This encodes CASSGGRATGELFF.

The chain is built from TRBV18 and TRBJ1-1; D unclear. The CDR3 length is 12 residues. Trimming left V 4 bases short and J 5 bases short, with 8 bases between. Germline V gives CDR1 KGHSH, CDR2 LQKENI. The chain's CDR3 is CASSLAVTEAFF. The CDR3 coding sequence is TGTGCCAGCTCACTGGCCGTAACTGAAGCTTTCTTT. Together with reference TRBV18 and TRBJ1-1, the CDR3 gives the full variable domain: NAGVMQNPRHLVRRRGQEARLRCSPMKGHSHVYWYRQLPEEGLKFMVYLQKENIIDESGMPKERFSAEFPKEGPSILRIQQVVRGDSAAYFCASSLAVTEAFFGQGTRLTVV.

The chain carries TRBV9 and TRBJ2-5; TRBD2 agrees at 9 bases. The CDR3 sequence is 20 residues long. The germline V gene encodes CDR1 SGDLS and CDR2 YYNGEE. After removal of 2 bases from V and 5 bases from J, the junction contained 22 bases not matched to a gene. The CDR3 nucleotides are TGTGCCAGCAGCGTCGCCTACGGCGGGGGGGCTTTGGGCGCGTTGGAGACCCAGTACTTC. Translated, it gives CASSVAYGGGALGALETQYF.

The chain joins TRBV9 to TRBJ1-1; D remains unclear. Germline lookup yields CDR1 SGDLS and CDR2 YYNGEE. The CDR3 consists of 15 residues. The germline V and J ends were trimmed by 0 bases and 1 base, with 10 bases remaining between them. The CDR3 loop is CASSVAETGNTEAFF. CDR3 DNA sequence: TGTGCCAGCAGCGTAGCGGAGACCGGGAACACTGAAGCTTTCTTT.

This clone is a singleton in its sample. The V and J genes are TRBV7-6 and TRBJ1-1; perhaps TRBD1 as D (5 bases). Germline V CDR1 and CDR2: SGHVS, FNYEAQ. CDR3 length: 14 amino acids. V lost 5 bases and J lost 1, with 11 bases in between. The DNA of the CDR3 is TGTGCCAGCAGCGCCAGAACAGGGAACACTGAAGCTTTCTTT. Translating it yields CASSARTGNTEAFF.